Presented here are 23 T cell receptor beta chains from one specimen sequenced in a study of monozygotic twins with cystic fibrosis. Libraries were prepared by immunoSEQ multiplex PCR; TCRdb keeps only in-frame clonotypes and omits some of them. The sample has about 20,000 clones, about 96% seen once. The sample was blood. Every receptor here comes from a girl aged 2-15 years with cystic fibrosis.

V is TRBV7-2 and J is TRBJ2-3, with 9 bases lining up with TRBD1. V shed 0 bases and J 0 bases; nucleotides not matched to a gene: 7. This CDR3 has 18 residues. Per the germline V gene, CDR1 is SGHTA and CDR2 is FQGNSA. CDR3 nucleotides: TGTGCCAGCAGCTTAGCGGACAGGGGCTCCCCTAGCACAGATACGCAGTATTTT. It encodes CASSLADRGSPSTDTQYF.

The CDR3 loop is CASSQAGQGIMNTEAFF. The DNA for the CDR3 is TGCGCCAGCAGCCAAGCGGGACAGGGGATAATGAACACTGAAGCTTTCTTT. V gene TRBV4-3 combines with J gene TRBJ1-1; 10 bases fit TRBD1. V was clipped by 1 base and J by 0 bases; unmatched bases: 5. Looked up from germline, CDR1 is LGHNA and CDR2 is YSLEER. The CDR3 spans 17 residues.

This rearrangement joins TRBV7-6 to TRBJ2-7; maybe TRBD2 (5 bases). Germline assignment: CDR1 SGHVS and CDR2 FNYEAQ. CDR3 length equals 15 residues. The V end lost 0 bases, the J end lost 4 bases, and 13 bases lay between the germline ends. The chain's CDR3 is CASSLAEGPGYEQYF. As DNA, the CDR3 is TGTGCCAGCAGCTTAGCTGAGGGTCCTGGGTACGAGCAGTACTTC.

The rearrangement uses TRBV19 and TRBJ1-1; TRBD1 matches at 7 bases. The germline gives CDR1 LNHDA, CDR2 SQIVND (reference sequence). V shed 4 bases and J 4 bases; nucleotides not matched to a gene: 3. This CDR3 has 13 amino acids. CDR3 in DNA: TGTGCCAGTAGTACGACAGGGCCCACTGAAGCTTTCTTT. Its translation: CASSTTGPTEAFF.

The chain recombines TRBV2 with TRBJ2-7, with a weak D call TRBD2 (6 bases). Looked up from germline, CDR1 is SNHLY and CDR2 is FYNNEI. The CDR3 has 14 amino acids. V dropped 6 bases and J dropped 3 bases, with 15 bases sitting between them. The CDR3 reads CASSNGARDYEQYF. In DNA form, the CDR3 reads TGTGCCAGCAGCAACGGGGCGCGGGACTACGAGCAGTACTTC.

The chain employs TRBV27 and TRBJ1-6; the D is unclear. Germline CDR1 MNHEY, CDR2 SMNVEV (reference sequence). The CDR3 runs 13 residues. Trimming stripped 2 bases from V and 6 bases from J, with 5 bases between. This CDR3 reads CASSLGSNSPLHF. CDR3 sequence (DNA): TGTGCCAGCAGTTTAGGCAGTAATTCACCCCTCCACTTT.

The chain is built from TRBV5-1 and TRBJ2-1; 7 positions agree with TRBD1. The V and J ends lost 4 bases and 7 bases, in that order; junction bases with no gene match: 8. The CDR3 is 14 residues long. Germline loops: CDR1 SGHRS, CDR2 YFSETQ. As DNA, the CDR3 is TGCGCCAGCAGCGTGACAGGGAATTTAAATGAGCAGTTCTTC. Encoded protein: CASSVTGNLNEQFF.

V usage is TRBV9 and J usage is TRBJ1-2; D is undetermined. The CDR3 length is 13 residues. The V end lost 1 base, the J end lost 2 bases, and 6 bases lay between the germline ends. Germline V gives CDR1 SGDLS, CDR2 YYNGEE. This CDR3 is CASSVRRNYGYTF. DNA of the CDR3: TGTGCCAGCAGCGTACGCAGAAACTATGGCTACACCTTC.

This chain joins TRBV5-1 and TRBJ2-7; 8 nucleotides line up with TRBD1. The germline gives CDR1 SGHRS, CDR2 YFSETQ. The CDR3 consists of 14 residues. J was trimmed by 5 bases and V by 1 base; bases with no gene match: 5. The CDR3 DNA reads as TGCGCCAGCAGCTTGTGGGACAGGTCCGACGAGCAGTACTTC. Translation: CASSLWDRSDEQYF. Drawing the rest from reference TRBV5-1 and TRBJ2-7, the complete variable domain is KAGVTQTPRYLIKTRGQQVTLSCSPISGHRSVSWYQQTPGQGLQFLFEYFSETQRNKGNFPGRFSGRQFSNSRSEMNVSTLELGDSALYLCASSLWDRSDEQYFGPGTRLTVT.

The chain joins TRBV10-3 to TRBJ1-1, with D unresolved. V was clipped by 0 bases and J by 0 bases, with 8 bases between them. Germline CDR1 reads ENHRY; CDR2 reads SYGVKD. This CDR3 contains 15 residues. CDR3 protein: CAISESKRLNTEAFF. CDR3 DNA: TGTGCCATCAGTGAGTCGAAGCGCCTGAACACTGAAGCTTTCTTT.

The chain employs TRBV28 and TRBJ1-2; the D gene is possibly TRBD1 (6 bases). V lost 3 bases, J lost 7 bases, and 12 bases lay in between. This CDR3 region has 13 residues. The germline V gene encodes CDR1 MDHEN and CDR2 SYDVKM. The CDR3 region has the DNA TGTGCCAGCAGTTTTGAGGGGGTCGGTGGCTACACCTTC. It is translated as CASSFEGVGGYTF.

The CDR3 loop is CASSRTPSGNTIYF. The CDR3 bases are TGTGCCAGCAGTAGAACGCCCTCTGGAAACACCATATATTTT. The V and J genes are TRBV6-5 and TRBJ1-3; D uncertain. CDR1 is MNHEY and CDR2 is SVGAGI in the germline V gene. This CDR3 is built from 14 residues. V was clipped by 5 bases and J by 0 bases, with 8 bases between them.

The chain employs TRBV27 and TRBJ1-1; D possibly corresponds to TRBD1 (6 bases). V shed 0 bases and J shed 0 bases, with 11 bases lying between them. The CDR3 runs 16 residues. Germline V gene lookup returns CDR1 MNHEY and CDR2 SMNVEV (reference sequence). The CDR3: CASSLSAGALNTEAFF. CDR3 nucleotides: TGTGCCAGCAGTTTATCGGCAGGGGCTTTGAACACTGAAGCTTTCTTT.

The chain carries TRBV5-6 and TRBJ2-3, with D hard to call. The V gene's germline CDR1 is SGHDT and CDR2 YYEEEE. The CDR3 contains 12 residues. The ends were cut back, 1 base at V and 6 bases at J, with 6 bases in the middle. CDR3 residues: CASSLPPDTQYF. The DNA for the CDR3 is TGTGCCAGCAGCTTGCCCCCCGATACGCAGTATTTT.

This chain links TRBV13 with TRBJ2-6; a possible D gene is TRBD1 (5 bases). The CDR3 totals 18 residues. V was trimmed by 3 bases and J by 3 bases, leaving 18 bases between them. Germline CDR1 reads PRHDT; CDR2 reads FYEKMQ (reference sequence). Here the CDR3 reads CASSFIPGSELGANVLTF. DNA for the CDR3: TGTGCCAGCAGCTTCATTCCAGGGTCCGAACTTGGGGCCAACGTCCTGACTTTC.

The V and J genes are TRBV19 and TRBJ1-4, with 8 bases matching TRBD1. CDR3 size: 16 residues. The germline CDR1 and CDR2 sequences are LNHDA and SQIVND (reference sequence). J gave up 0 bases and V 3 bases, and 3 bases lay outside the gene matches. DNA for the CDR3: TGTGCCAGTAGTATTCAGGGGGCCGCAACTAATGAAAAACTGTTTTTT. Translation gives CASSIQGAATNEKLFF.

A single count supports this clone. The chain employs TRBV5-6 and TRBJ2-1; no clear D. Germline values: CDR1 SGHDT, CDR2 YYEEEE. V was shortened by 4 bases and J by 12 bases, with 20 bases between the two germline ends. The CDR3 is made up of 14 amino acids. For the CDR3, the DNA is TGTGCCAGCAGCCCTGGGTCGAATAGAGGTTGGCAGTTCTTC. It encodes CASSPGSNRGWQFF. Drawing the rest from reference TRBV5-6 and TRBJ2-1, the complete variable domain is DAGVTQSPTHLIKTRGQQVTLRCSPKSGHDTVSWYQQALGQGPQFIFQYYEEEERQRGNFPDRFSGHQFPNYSSELNVNALLLGDSALYLCASSPGSNRGWQFFGPGTRLTVL.

CDR3 region: CASSVGQMGRLEKLFF. For the CDR3, the DNA is TGTGCCAGCTCAGTGGGACAGATGGGACGACTCGAAAAACTGTTTTTT. This chain uses TRBV18 with TRBJ1-4; 7 nucleotides line up with TRBD1. The CDR3 runs 16 residues. Germline CDR1 and CDR2: KGHSH and LQKENI. V was clipped by 5 bases and J by 8 bases; unmatched bases: 14.

The chain employs TRBV16 and TRBJ2-4; D not certain. The CDR3 totals 12 residues. The V end was cut by 0 bases, the J end by 8 bases, with 5 bases between. Germline CDR1 is KGHSY and CDR2 is FQNENV. The CDR3 spells CASSQSGHIQYF. The DNA for the CDR3 is TGTGCCAGCAGCCAATCCGGACACATTCAGTACTTC.

V usage is TRBV9 and J usage is TRBJ1-6; perhaps TRBD1 as D (5 bases). This CDR3 has 16 residues. Per the germline V gene, CDR1 is SGDLS and CDR2 is YYNGEE. Between the trimmed V and J ends, which lost 4 bases and 9 bases, there was a span of 20 bases. The CDR3 nucleotides read TGTGCCAGCAGCTCGACGGGACGGCTTACCGTTTCACCCCTCCACTTT. Translating it yields CASSSTGRLTVSPLHF.

J is TRBJ1-2 and V is TRBV5-5, with D perhaps matching TRBD1 (5 bases). Trimming removed 0 bases at V and 2 bases at J, with 8 bases between. There are 14 residues in the CDR3. The V gene's germline CDR1 is SGHKS and CDR2 YYEKEE (reference sequence). The CDR3 sequence is CASSLGGANYGYTF. The CDR3 coding sequence is TGTGCCAGCAGCTTGGGAGGGGCGAACTATGGCTACACCTTC.

This clone appeared once. The rearrangement uses TRBV30 and TRBJ1-1; 10 nucleotides align to TRBD1. The CDR3 consists of 12 residues. V lost 5 bases, J lost 5 bases, and 2 bases stayed unmatched. Germline V CDR1 and CDR2: GTSNPN, SVGIG (reference sequence). CDR3 bases: TGTGCCTGGGGACAGGGGGTAACTGAAGCTTTCTTT. This codes for CAWGQGVTEAFF.

V and J are TRBV7-8 and TRBJ1-5, with D uncertain. This CDR3 has 15 amino acids. Trimming shortened V by 1 base and J by 1 base, and 8 bases separated the two germline ends. CDR1 SGHVS and CDR2 FQNEAQ come from the germline V gene. The CDR3 here is CASSLEGFSNQPQHF. CDR3 coding DNA: TGTGCCAGCAGCTTAGAGGGTTTCAGCAATCAGCCCCAGCATTTT.